One and the same sample provided the 27 T cell receptor beta chains below, sequenced in a study of shared clonotypes between healthy human individuals. Naivety among CD8 cells was defined by CD45RO negativity and positive CCR7 selection, thereby excluding terminally differentiated effector memory CD45RA+ cells. Only in-frame clones appear in the TCRdb table, and some are missing; sequencing was by immunoSEQ multiplex PCR. The data contain roughly 650,000 clones, approximately 96% of them singletons. Specimen: naive CD8+ T cells sorted from blood. These receptors came from a woman aged 25 to 39 in good health.

CDR3 sequence (DNA): TGTGCCAGCAGCTTGGCAGGGACTGGAAACACCATATATTTT. This codes for CASSLAGTGNTIYF. V usage is TRBV5-5 and J usage is TRBJ1-3; tentative D call: TRBD1 (5 bases). V lost 0 bases, J lost 2 bases, and 6 bases lay in between. CDR1 SGHKS and CDR2 YYEKEE come from the germline V gene (reference sequence). CDR3 size: 14 residues.

This clone was seen just once. The chain links TRBV4-1 to TRBJ2-7, with 10 bases lining up with TRBD1. Per germline, CDR1 MGHRA and CDR2 YSYEKL. The CDR3 loop spans 15 amino acids. Trimming removed 3 bases from V and 5 bases from J; junction bases left unmatched: 7. The CDR3 sequence is CASSHDRGRRNEQYF. The CDR3, as DNA: TGCGCCAGCAGCCATGACAGGGGGCGCAGAAACGAGCAGTACTTC.

The chain couples TRBV28 to TRBJ2-5; 12 bases agree with TRBD2. V was pared by 5 bases and J by 3 bases, with 4 bases of the junction left unmatched. This CDR3 contains 15 residues. The germline V gene has CDR1 MDHEN and CDR2 SYDVKM. The CDR3 DNA sequence: TGTGCCAGCAGTAGACTAGCGGGAGAAGAAGAGACCCAGTACTTC. Its protein is CASSRLAGEEETQYF.

The DNA of the CDR3 is TGTGCCAGCAGAGGTTGGAGGACGGGCACAGATACGCAGTATTTT. It translates to CASRGWRTGTDTQYF. This sequence joins TRBV7-9 and TRBJ2-3; D might be TRBD2 (5 bases). Germline lookup yields CDR1 SEHNR and CDR2 FQNEAQ (reference sequence). The CDR3 consists of 15 residues. Between the trimmed V and J ends, which lost 6 bases and 1 base, there was a span of 14 bases.

The rearrangement joins TRBV7-8 to TRBJ2-1; D is unclear. Germline CDR1 and CDR2: SGHVS and FQNEAQ. The CDR3 length is 14 residues. Deletions cut 1 base from V and 6 bases from J, with 10 bases between. The CDR3 nucleotides read TGTGCCAGCAGCTTAGGGGCTAGACTCAATGAGCAGTTCTTC. This translates into CASSLGARLNEQFF.

V and J are TRBV10-1 and TRBJ2-5; a possible D gene is TRBD1 (6 bases). Germline CDR1 and CDR2: WNHNN and SYGVQD (reference sequence). The length of the CDR3 is 14 residues. Trimming left V 0 bases short and J 3 bases short, with 8 bases between. The CDR3 here is CASSESTGKETQYF. DNA for the CDR3: TGCGCCAGCAGTGAGTCCACAGGGAAAGAGACCCAGTACTTC.

The gene calls are TRBV5-6 and TRBJ2-2, with 7 bases that match TRBD1. The CDR3 runs 14 residues. CDR1 and CDR2 from the germline V gene are SGHDT and YYEEEE. V was clipped by 3 bases and J by 4 bases; unmatched bases: 3. CDR3 sequence (DNA): TGTGCCAGCAGCTCCGGGACAGCCACCGGGGAGCTGTTTTTT. Translating gives CASSSGTATGELFF.

The chain joins TRBV28 to TRBJ2-5, with 12 nucleotides matching TRBD1. Germline V gene data show CDR1 as MDHEN and CDR2 as SYDVKM. V trimming: 6 bases; J trimming: 4 bases; junction bases outside the gene matches: 6. There are 15 residues in the CDR3. The CDR3 region has the DNA TGTGCCAGCAGCTCCGGGACAGGGGGCTTAGAGACCCAGTACTTC. This encodes CASSSGTGGLETQYF.

The chain uses TRBV7-8 and TRBJ1-4; D unclear. This CDR3 is built from 14 residues. Germline CDR1 reads SGHVS; CDR2 reads FQNEAQ. V lost 0 bases, J lost 4 bases, and 6 bases lay in between. The CDR3 is CASSLARYNEKLFF. CDR3 DNA sequence: TGTGCCAGCAGCTTAGCCCGGTATAATGAAAAACTGTTTTTT.

The chain has TRBV6-1 and TRBJ1-3; D call uncertain. Germline values: CDR1 MNHNS, CDR2 SASEGT. V was cut by 2 bases and J by 2 bases, with 7 bases left in between. The CDR3 is 14 residues long. The CDR3 bases are TGTGCCAGCAGTGAAATGGGGACTGGAAACACCATATATTTT. This gives the protein CASSEMGTGNTIYF.

This clone has a handful of counts. The chain is built from TRBV2 and TRBJ1-3, with 8 bases identical to TRBD1. This CDR3 is built from 15 residues. V dropped 3 bases and J dropped 3; count of bases not matched to a gene: 4. Per the germline V gene, CDR1 is SNHLY and CDR2 is FYNNEI. The chain's CDR3 is CASSDRGQDGNTIYF. The CDR3 region has the DNA TGTGCCAGCAGTGACAGGGGGCAGGATGGAAACACCATATATTTT.

This chain connects TRBV27 to TRBJ2-2, with D unclear. V was cut by 1 base and J by 9 bases, with 18 bases left in between. The germline V gene has CDR1 MNHEY and CDR2 SMNVEV (reference sequence). The CDR3 covers 16 residues. In DNA, the CDR3 is TGTGCCAGCAGTTTATTCTTTTATGAGTCTGGCAGGGAGCTGTTTTTT. Residues: CASSLFFYESGRELFF.

The V gene is TRBV10-3, the J gene TRBJ1-5, with D maybe TRBD1 (5 bases). The germline V and J ends were trimmed by 10 bases and 4 bases, with 14 bases remaining between them. Germline V CDR1 and CDR2: ENHRY, SYGVKD. The CDR3 is made up of 13 amino acids. The CDR3 region has the DNA TGTGCCACCAACTCGAGGGGTAATCAGCCCCAGCATTTT. It is translated as CATNSRGNQPQHF.

The rearrangement joins TRBV4-1 to TRBJ2-3; TRBD2 matches 10 bases. The CDR3 contains 19 residues. V was pared by 1 base and J by 3 bases, with 13 bases of the junction left unmatched. Germline CDR1 MGHRA, CDR2 YSYEKL. The CDR3 reads CASSQGGSGRALATDTQYF. CDR3 DNA: TGCGCCAGCAGCCAAGGGGGAAGCGGGAGGGCCCTCGCTACAGATACGCAGTATTTT.

The CDR3 loop is CASSLTSGETQYF. The CDR3 bases are TGTGCCAGCAGTTTGACTAGCGGAGAGACCCAGTACTTC. V is TRBV6-5 and J is TRBJ2-5, with 9 bases aligning to TRBD2. Germline loops: CDR1 MNHEY, CDR2 SVGAGI. The CDR3 spans 13 residues. J gave up 4 bases and V 4 bases, and 1 base lay outside the gene matches.

The chain recombines TRBV28 with TRBJ2-3; D is undetermined. Germline V gene sequence: CDR1 MDHEN, CDR2 SYDVKM. The CDR3 sequence is 15 residues long. The V end lost 2 bases, the J end lost 0 bases, and 9 bases lay between the germline ends. CDR3 loop: CASSLNGFSTDTQYF. The CDR3 DNA is TGTGCCAGCAGTTTAAACGGGTTTAGCACAGATACGCAGTATTTT.

This chain connects TRBV15 to TRBJ1-4, with D possibly matching TRBD1 (5 bases). Germline values: CDR1 LNHNV, CDR2 YYDKDF (reference sequence). V was cut by 5 bases and J by 6 bases, with 19 bases left in between. The CDR3 covers 16 residues. CDR3 protein: CATSGGSRQHDEKLFF. CDR3 sequence (DNA): TGTGCCACCAGCGGGGGGTCACGGCAACACGATGAAAAACTGTTTTTT.

The CDR3 reads CASSFSRTSGYEQYF. The CDR3 DNA reads as TGTGCCAGCAGTTTTAGTCGGACTAGCGGGTACGAGCAGTACTTC. This chain uses TRBV28 with TRBJ2-7; TRBD2 agrees at 11 bases. The CDR3 sequence is 15 residues long. Germline V gene lookup returns CDR1 MDHEN and CDR2 SYDVKM. The junction had 5 bases not matched to a gene; V was cut back by 3 bases and J by 4 bases.

The CDR3 coding sequence is TGCGCCAGCAGTGAGTCTCCCAGGTTTGCAGATACGCAGTATTTT. As protein: CASSESPRFADTQYF. This chain uses TRBV10-1 with TRBJ2-3, with unresolved D. Germline CDR1 and CDR2: WNHNN and SYGVQD (reference sequence). This CDR3 has 15 amino acids. V was pared by 0 bases and J by 4 bases, with 11 bases between.

In regard to this clone: At one end the junction does not follow the germline gene, possibly because of a read error. CDR3 nucleotides: TGTGCCAGCAGTTTTGGGGCGGGAGGGGCCTTCTTC. Its translation is CASSFGAGGAFF. This rearrangement joins TRBV28 to TRBJ2-7; 9 nucleotides align to TRBD2. The CDR3 has 12 amino acids. CDR1 and CDR2 (germline): MDHEN, SYDVKM.

This clone has only a few counts. The chain joins TRBV6-5 to TRBJ2-1; D unclear. The length of the CDR3 is 11 residues. Germline-derived CDR1 and CDR2 are MNHEY and SVGAGI. Trimming shortened V by 2 bases and J by 9 bases, and 5 bases separated the two germline ends. The DNA for the CDR3 is TGTGCCAGCAGTTACCAGAGTGAGCAGTTCTTC. This sequence encodes CASSYQSEQFF.

The chain has TRBV6-1 and TRBJ1-4; D not certain. Germline CDR1 and CDR2: MNHNS and SASEGT. Trimming pared 6 bases from V and 0 bases from J, leaving 11 bases between. This CDR3 has 15 amino acids. The CDR3 DNA reads TGTGCCAGCAGCATCTTCCCAACAACTAATGAAAAACTGTTTTTT. Protein: CASSIFPTTNEKLFF.

The chain employs TRBV2 and TRBJ2-7, with 10 bases identical to TRBD2. The germline V gene has CDR1 SNHLY and CDR2 FYNNEI. The length of the CDR3 is 13 residues. V dropped 8 bases and J dropped 0; count of bases not matched to a gene: 1. This CDR3 reads CASASGSSYEQYF. CDR3 bases: TGTGCCAGCGCTAGCGGGAGCTCCTACGAGCAGTACTTC.

This chain connects TRBV2 to TRBJ2-1, with 7 bases aligning to TRBD2. The J segment lost 5 bases and the V segment lost 5 bases, leaving 15 bases of the junction unmatched. The CDR3 is made up of 17 amino acids. Germline loops: CDR1 SNHLY, CDR2 FYNNEI. The CDR3 sequence: CASSHLPAGTRDNEQFF. CDR3 nucleotides: TGTGCCAGCAGTCACCTCCCAGCGGGAACTCGTGACAATGAGCAGTTCTTC.

The chain couples TRBV28 to TRBJ2-3, with no clear D. The germline V gene encodes CDR1 MDHEN and CDR2 SYDVKM. The CDR3 sequence is 13 residues long. Trimming stripped 7 bases from V and 0 bases from J, with 8 bases between. The DNA of the CDR3 is TGTGCCAGCAAAGCGTCTAGCACAGATACGCAGTATTTT. Protein product: CASKASSTDTQYF.

The V call is TRBV7-7, the J call TRBJ2-7; D gene unclear. CDR3 length equals 13 residues. In germline, CDR1 is SSHAT, CDR2 FNYEAQ (reference sequence). V was trimmed by 0 bases and J by 6 bases, leaving 9 bases between them. CDR3 region: CASSLATASEQYF. CDR3 nucleotide sequence: TGTGCCAGCAGCTTAGCCACTGCCTCCGAGCAGTACTTC.

The chain has TRBV19 and TRBJ2-5; TRBD2 might be the D (6 bases). The DNA end favors TRBJ2-7, so the J call may be wrong. The CDR3 has 14 residues. Germline V CDR1 and CDR2: LNHDA, SQIVND (reference sequence). Here the CDR3 reads CATQEGRGRYEQYF. CDR3 DNA sequence: TGTGCCACCCAGGAGGGGCGCGGTCGCTACGAGCAGTACTTC.